The 4 T cell receptor beta chains listed next were all sequenced from one sample in a study of identical twins. TCRdb independently ran MiXCR on the 5' RACE reads; one entry per CDR3 protein. The data contain 500,000 to 550,000 distinct CDR3 sequences, 20% to 25% of them seen just once; the ten biggest clones take up around 0.48%. The sample was also reused in another study, on yellow fever vaccine responses in identical twins.

Sequenced: CD4+ T cells sorted from blood. The receptors were gathered from a woman aged 18-35 years in good health.

The V gene is TRBV10-2, the J gene TRBJ2-5; 10 bases are shared with TRBD1. The J segment lost 3 bases and the V segment lost 6 bases, leaving 1 base of the junction unmatched. Per germline, CDR1 WSHSY and CDR2 SAAADI. The CDR3 runs 13 residues. Here the CDR3 reads CASRGQGKETQYF. The CDR3 nucleotides are TGCGCCAGCAGGGGACAGGGGAAAGAGACCCAGTACTTC.

This clonotype has just a few counts. The chain couples TRBV12-3 or TRBV12-4 to TRBJ2-1; D gene uncertain. CDR3 length equals 14 residues. The V end lost 2 bases, the J end lost 7 bases, and 12 bases lay between the germline ends. Written as DNA, the CDR3 is TGTGCCAGCAGTTTAAATAATAGGGTGAATGAGCAGTTCTTC. Its protein product is CASSLNNRVNEQFF.

The chain couples TRBV4-1 to TRBJ2-2; D not certain. Per germline, CDR1 MGHRA and CDR2 YSYEKL. The ends were cut back, 1 base at V and 0 bases at J, with 18 bases in the middle. This CDR3 has 19 amino acids. The CDR3: CASSQGSSSLPPNTGELFF. CDR3 nucleotides: TGCGCCAGCAGCCAAGGTTCTTCGAGTCTCCCCCCGAACACCGGGGAGCTGTTTTTT.

This clonotype appeared a few times. The V gene is TRBV12-3 or TRBV12-4, the J gene TRBJ1-5; D possibly corresponds to TRBD1 (6 bases). The length of the CDR3 is 14 residues. Trimming pared 4 bases from V and 3 bases from J, leaving 10 bases between. The CDR3 region is CASSWGAYNQPQHF. The CDR3 DNA follows: TGTGCCAGCAGTTGGGGGGCTTACAATCAGCCCCAGCATTTT.